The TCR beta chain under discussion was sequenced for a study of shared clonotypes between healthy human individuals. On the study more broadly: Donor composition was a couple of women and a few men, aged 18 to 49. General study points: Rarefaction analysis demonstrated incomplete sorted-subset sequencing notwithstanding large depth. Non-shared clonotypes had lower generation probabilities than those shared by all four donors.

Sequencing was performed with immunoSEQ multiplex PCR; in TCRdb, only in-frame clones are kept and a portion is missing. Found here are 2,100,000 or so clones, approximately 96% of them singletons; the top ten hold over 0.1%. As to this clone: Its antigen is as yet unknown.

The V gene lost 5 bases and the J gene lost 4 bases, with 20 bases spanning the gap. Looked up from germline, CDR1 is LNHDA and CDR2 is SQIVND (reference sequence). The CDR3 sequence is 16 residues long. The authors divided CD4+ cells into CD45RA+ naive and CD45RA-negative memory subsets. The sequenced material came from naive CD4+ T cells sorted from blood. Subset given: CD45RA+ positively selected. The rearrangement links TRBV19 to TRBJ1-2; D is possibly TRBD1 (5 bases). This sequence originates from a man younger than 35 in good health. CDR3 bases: TGTGCCAGTAGTGGACAAGGAGGACCAGAGGCCTATGGCTACACCTTC. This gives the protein CASSGQGGPEAYGYTF. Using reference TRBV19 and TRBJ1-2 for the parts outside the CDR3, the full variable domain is DGGITQSPKYLFRKEGQNVTLSCEQNLNHDAMYWYRQDPGQGLRLIYYSQIVNDFQKGDIAEGYSVSREKKESFPLTVTSAQKNPTAFYLCASSGQGGPEAYGYTFGSGTRLTVV.